These 10 T cell receptor beta chains share one sample of origin, sequenced in a study of T cell responses to AZD1222 COVID-19 vaccine. Sequencing was performed with immunoSEQ multiplex PCR; in TCRdb, only in-frame clones are kept and a portion is missing. Of roughly 150,000 clones listed, less than 95% are singletons. This material consisted of peripheral blood, taken on day 0 of AZD1222 vaccination. Receptors originate from an adult in good health.

The chain carries TRBV6-5 and TRBJ1-2; 11 bases fit TRBD1. The V segment lost 7 bases and the J segment 6 bases; nucleotides outside the gene matches: 10. The germline V gene encodes CDR1 MNHEY and CDR2 SVGAGI. The CDR3 has 15 residues. The CDR3 loop reads CASTPFSGQGDGYTF. In DNA form, the CDR3 reads TGTGCCAGCACCCCATTTTCGGGACAGGGGGATGGCTACACCTTC.

The chain combines TRBV7-2 with TRBJ2-1, with 10 bases matching TRBD2. The CDR3 is 18 amino acids. Germline assignment: CDR1 SGHTA and CDR2 FQGNSA. Trimming removed 6 bases from V and 1 base from J; junction bases left unmatched: 12. This CDR3 reads CASRGGIATSGSYNEQFF. The CDR3 DNA reads as TGTGCCAGCAGAGGGGGGATCGCGACTAGCGGGTCCTACAATGAGCAGTTCTTC. Full variable domain (missing parts from reference TRBV7-2 and TRBJ2-1): GAGVSQSPSNKVTEKGKDVELRCDPISGHTALYWYRQSLGQGLEFLIYFQGNSAPDKSGLPSDRFSAERTGGSVSTLTIQRTQQEDSAVYLCASRGGIATSGSYNEQFFGPGTRLTVL.

The J gene is TRBJ2-5, the V gene TRBV7-2, with 7 bases lining up with TRBD1. The CDR3 totals 14 residues. Per germline, CDR1 SGHTA and CDR2 FQGNSA. The V gene end was trimmed by 1 base and the J gene end by 5 bases; junction bases not matched to a gene: 4. The CDR3 protein is CASSLVGGRETQYF. CDR3 in DNA: TGTGCCAGCAGCTTAGTAGGGGGCCGGGAGACCCAGTACTTC.

The V call is TRBV5-1, the J call TRBJ1-1; no firm D call. Trimming removed 1 base from V and 1 base from J, with 17 bases in between. CDR1 and CDR2 (germline): SGHRS, YFSETQ. This CDR3 region has 17 residues. This CDR3 reads CASSLRPGAPSNTEAFF. The CDR3 coding sequence is TGCGCCAGCAGCTTGCGGCCGGGTGCCCCCTCGAACACTGAAGCTTTCTTT.

V is TRBV19 and J is TRBJ1-2; D call uncertain. The CDR3 is 14 residues long. Trimming stripped 5 bases from V and 8 bases from J, with 18 bases between. Germline-derived CDR1 and CDR2 are LNHDA and SQIVND (reference sequence). The CDR3 spells CASSPPSPSWGYTF. DNA of the CDR3: TGTGCCAGTAGTCCCCCCTCACCCTCGTGGGGCTACACCTTC.

This chain uses TRBV7-3 with TRBJ2-1; 8 bases align to TRBD2. V was pared by 3 bases and J by 6 bases, with 7 bases of the junction left unmatched. CDR3 size: 15 residues. Germline assignment: CDR1 SGHTA and CDR2 FQGTGA. The CDR3 DNA is TGTGCCAGCAGCTTCCCGAGCGGGAGTGGCAATGAGCAGTTCTTC. Translating it yields CASSFPSGSGNEQFF.

J is TRBJ1-2 and V is TRBV7-2; 7 bases fit TRBD1. The CDR3 length is 19 residues. The V gene's germline CDR1 is SGHTA and CDR2 FQGNSA. J was trimmed by 0 bases and V by 0 bases; bases with no gene match: 13. Written as DNA, the CDR3 is TGTGCCAGCAGCTTAGCTGCACCCCAAGGGACAGCCTCTAACTATGGCTACACCTTC. It encodes CASSLAAPQGTASNYGYTF.

This rearrangement joins TRBV5-6 to TRBJ2-7; D is unresolved. Germline V gives CDR1 SGHDT, CDR2 YYEEEE. The CDR3 runs to 15 residues. V was clipped by 4 bases and J by 2 bases, with 16 bases between them. CDR3 region: CASSRLKEWAYEQYF. The CDR3 coding sequence is TGTGCCAGCAGCCGTCTGAAGGAATGGGCCTACGAGCAGTACTTC.

The gene calls are TRBV4-3 and TRBJ2-6; D not resolved. CDR1 is LGHNA, CDR2 YSLEER, per germline. Trimming shortened V by 0 bases and J by 2 bases, and 14 bases separated the two germline ends. The CDR3 loop spans 18 amino acids. CDR3 region: CASSQDRFRAAGANVLTF. CDR3 DNA: TGCGCCAGCAGCCAAGATAGGTTTAGGGCAGCTGGGGCCAACGTCCTGACTTTC.

This sequence joins TRBV6-6 and TRBJ1-1; D is uncertain. The CDR3 extends over 16 amino acids. Germline CDR1 and CDR2: MNHNY and SVGAGI (reference sequence). V lost 0 bases, J lost 1 base, and 12 bases lay in between. The CDR3 loop reads CASSYSGDAANTEAFF. The CDR3 nucleotides are TGTGCCAGCAGTTACTCGGGTGATGCGGCGAACACTGAAGCTTTCTTT.